Described below is a single T cell receptor (beta chain) sequence and its context. This clone was detected a few times. It lacks a known antigen. Base qualities are not provided; no much larger clone lies one nucleotide away. Library preparation was by the immunoSEQ multiplex PCR assay. A mixture of 60 forward primers for TCR Vbeta segments and 13 reverse primers for TCR Jbeta segments was used in the multiplex PCR. The CDR3 region of rearranged TCR beta genes was amplified from genomic DNA with a multiplex PCR assay. The Illumina HiSeq System was used to sequence the amplified TCR beta libraries as 87-base-pair reads. From the authors' description of their analysis: A later analysis counted tens of millions of unique TCR beta chains across the 650 to 800 repertoires, and around 9.9 million of these chains were shared by at least two donors. To remove PCR and sequencing errors, raw reads were error-corrected and collapsed into unique sequences using a nearest-neighbor algorithm that merged closely related sequences. V, D and J gene segments were assigned by aligning CDR3 sequences to IMGT reference sequences. Each retained sequence needed at least a six-nucleotide match to both a V gene segment and a J gene segment. A rearrangement counted as productive if the CDR3 had no stop codons and remained in frame with V and J, and every other rearrangement counted as non-productive. Following IMGT convention, CDR3 was defined as the stretch from the second conserved V-encoded cysteine to the conserved J-encoded phenylalanine. The earlier analysis of a few hundred of the donors excluded sequences that lacked an unambiguous match to a single V gene segment. In an earlier analysis of a few hundred of the donors, a V segment was called functional when productive rearrangements were above 56.7%, and segregating when the standard deviation between donors exceeded 5%. A statistical classification framework was built to diagnose cytomegalovirus status from the catalog of TCR beta chain sequences. V and J gene assignment, in a later analysis, came from comparing TCR nucleotide sequences with IMGT/GENE-DB human TR gene sequences. The TCRdist pipeline was used in a later analysis to assign CDR3 sequences and most-parsimonious VDJ recombination scenarios. In a later analysis, each TCR beta chain was defined by its CDR3 amino acid sequence together with its V-gene family, and reads without a unique V-gene family were excluded. In a later analysis, around 650 highly shared, low-generation-probability nucleotide sequences were removed to address suspected cross-contamination and a sequencing artifact. In a later analysis, a clonal expansion index for each public chain was calculated from normalized within-repertoire ranks of inferred template counts. A later analysis computed generation probabilities with a VDJ recombination model fitted to out-of-frame rearrangements, and checked the results against IGoR. In a later analysis, TCR-TCR, TCR-HLA and TCR-CMV co-occurrence was scored with hypergeometric tests, and a repertoire-size bias correction was applied to TCR pairs. To estimate false discovery rates, a later analysis permuted the HLA or CMV assignments 20 times. In a later analysis, co-occurring TCRs were grouped using DBSCAN, with TCRdist sequence similarity added in when clustering inside HLA-allele-positive subsets. For co-occurrence clustering, repertoires with fewer than 30,000 or more than 120,000 public chains were excluded, along with several repertoires with anomalous nucleotide sharing. Held by TCRdb, this immuneACCESS table contains in-frame sequences only and omits some clones. Under half of the omission traces to an unresolved V gene where checked; the cause of the rest is unknown. The V and J calls and clone size come from that table; D and trimming were worked out from the DNA. The sample data list 150,000 to 200,000 clones, and about 9% of these were observed just once. The top ten clones comprise roughly 1.4% of the sample.

The data were obtained in a study of cytomegalovirus exposure and HLA in healthy donors (dated by TCRdb to 2015 to 2018). Regarding the complete study: An earlier analysis of more than 550 of the donors reported roughly 300 Gb of sequence data and 90 million to 120 million unique TCR beta sequences obtained from about 179 million T cells. The study aimed to test whether signatures of past pathogen exposure could be identified by cataloging public T cell receptors. A later genetic analysis took genome-wide SNP genotypes for about 55% of the 666 donors and used that subset as a discovery cohort. A later analysis re-analyzed previously published TCR beta repertoires from 600 to 850 donors and added high-resolution HLA genotyping to study TCR occurrence patterns. All discovery cohort repertoires had been generated on a single sequencing platform. The study used immunosequencing to profile the T cell repertoires of more than 650 subjects and linked those repertoires to cytomegalovirus serostatus. An early release covering 500 to 750 HLA-typed donors comprised approximately 300 gigabases of sequencing data and around 80 million unique TCR sequences. Donor age, sex, ethnicity and CMV serostatus were collected together with the repertoire data. Because of strong linkage in the cohort, five DR-DQ haplotypes were treated as single units for association and clustering. Among roughly 370 genotyped donors of the cohort, an average of about 240,000 unique TCR beta nucleotide sequences were sequenced per donor, roughly 20% of them non-productive. HLA typing included class I and class II loci at four-digit resolution. To predict cytomegalovirus infection status, the study brought together high-throughput TCR immunosequencing, statistical association of individual TCRs with disease status, and machine learning. Of the roughly 420 genotyped donors, approximately 80% were placed in the genetic ancestry cluster associated with self-reported Caucasian donors. In the later analysis, no new phenotypic data were used to find candidate immune exposures; instead, reliance was placed on TCR beta sequences and their occurrence across donors. In addition to the first cohort of 500 to 850 subjects, a separate validation cohort of 120 different subjects was used. To decide whether each TCR beta V gene segment behaved as functional or pseudogenic, an earlier analysis of 587 of the donors relied on high-throughput TCR beta sequencing. Typing coverage differed by locus: A, B, C, DRB1 and DQB1 were typed in roughly 620-640 donors, DQA1 in 522, DPA1 in some 570, and DPB1 in about 450.

The CDR3 runs 14 residues from the cysteine to the phenylalanine. The DNA shown is the 42-base CDR3, in frame from base 1. Via the germline V gene, CDR1 is SGHRS and CDR2 YFSETQ. At the junction V is shortened by 5 bases and J by 5 bases, with 14 bases in between. The cohort was made up of 650 to 700 healthy bone marrow donors. Cohort members were all nominally healthy when sampled, although unrecorded immune exposures were likely present. The donor tested CMV seropositive, placing the donor among the 250 to 350 seropositive members of the cohort. Every donor gave a peripheral blood sample, and the peripheral blood mononuclear cells from that sample were used for TCR beta sequencing. Genomic DNA was extracted from the blood cell samples with the Qiagen DNeasy Blood Extraction Kit. Results the study describes overall, beyond this receptor: Because the 87-base-pair reads could not distinguish some IMGT-functional V segments, including TRBV6-2 and TRBV6-3, those segments were excluded. In a later genetic analysis, fewer N-insertions in productive TCRs were reported among donors in an Asian-associated ancestry cluster than the approximately 630-donor mean. The only immune exposure information available for the cohort was CMV serostatus. Because HLA typing was missing for some donors at each locus, association tests included only the typed subset. Because counts were too low, seventeen rarely observed V segments, including chromosome 9 orphons, were excluded from the earlier analysis of 587 of the donors. The classifier was reported to diagnose cytomegalovirus status with high specificity and sensitivity in both the original and validation cohorts. Linkage disequilibrium might explain the correlated functional status among segregating V segments, but an unknown experimental factor could not be ruled out. Across donors, most TCR sequences were observed very rarely, whereas some public TCRs were present in many individuals. It was suggested by the authors that the approach could potentially be generalized to other disease states and immunological phenotypes. A further reported finding was that TCR beta sequences accurately predicted the HLA-A and HLA-B alleles for most subjects in the first cohort. In a later analysis, the rate of TCR association differed among HLA loci, with DRB1 alleles having the most associated TCRs and HLA-C alleles having the fewest. A cluster of highly shared sequence variants was judged likely to be a technical artifact of the sequencing pipeline. In a later genetic analysis, a missense DCLRE1C variant was associated with V-gene and J-gene trimming of TCR beta chains, and the association was replicated in an independent cohort. In vitro tests confirmed that a few of the cytomegalovirus-associated TCR beta chains recognize cytomegalovirus antigens. At a false discovery rate of 0.05, a later analysis linked 16,951 TCR beta sequences to specific HLA alleles. In a later analysis, HLA-associated TCR beta chains were found to be more clonally expanded and to have lower generation probabilities than equally common non-associated chains. A later analysis reported that several top co-occurrence clusters appeared linked to parvovirus B19, influenza, CMV and Epstein-Barr virus. In an earlier analysis of some 500 of the donors, most TCR beta V segments appeared in productive rearrangements about 87% or about 30% of the time, broadly matching IMGT annotations. The study listed 150 to 200 TCR beta chains as associated with cytomegalovirus. Strong co-occurrence of HLA alleles, especially DR and DQ, made assigning TCR associations to individual alleles difficult. The presence/absence analyses assumed that sequencing depth was roughly uniform across donors, and that assumption may not be true. This cohort had only TCR beta chains sequenced, and the lack of alpha or paired-chain data limited which features could be detected. According to a later analysis, most CMV-associated TCR beta chains appeared to be HLA-restricted, and the HLA associations seemed to be driven largely by CMV exposure.

The sequenced sample was PBMCs. The chain couples TRBV5-1 to TRBJ2-1, and possibly TRBD2, on 5 matching bases. This sequence originates from a woman between 25 and 40 years old in good health and CMV-seropositive. The nucleotide sequence is TGCGCCAGCAGTGCCGTGAGGGTGCACAATGAGCAGTTCTTC. The encoded protein is CASSAVRVHNEQFF. The reference TRBV5-1 and TRBJ2-1 proteins fill in what lies around the CDR3, so the full variable domain reads KAGVTQTPRYLIKTRGQQVTLSCSPISGHRSVSWYQQTPGQGLQFLFEYFSETQRNKGNFPGRFSGRQFSNSRSEMNVSTLELGDSALYLCASSAVRVHNEQFFGPGTRLTVL.